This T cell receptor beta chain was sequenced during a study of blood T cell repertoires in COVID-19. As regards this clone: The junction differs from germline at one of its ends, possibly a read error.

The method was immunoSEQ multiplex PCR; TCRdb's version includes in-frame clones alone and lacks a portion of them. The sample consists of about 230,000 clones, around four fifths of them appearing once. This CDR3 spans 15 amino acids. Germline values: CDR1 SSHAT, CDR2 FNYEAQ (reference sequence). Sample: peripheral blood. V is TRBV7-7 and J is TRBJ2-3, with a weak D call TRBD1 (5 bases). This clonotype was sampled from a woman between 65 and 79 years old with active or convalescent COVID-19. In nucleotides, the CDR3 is TGTGCTAGCAGCTTAGGGGCCAGTCGCACAGATACGCAGTATTTT. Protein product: CASSLGASRTDTQYF.